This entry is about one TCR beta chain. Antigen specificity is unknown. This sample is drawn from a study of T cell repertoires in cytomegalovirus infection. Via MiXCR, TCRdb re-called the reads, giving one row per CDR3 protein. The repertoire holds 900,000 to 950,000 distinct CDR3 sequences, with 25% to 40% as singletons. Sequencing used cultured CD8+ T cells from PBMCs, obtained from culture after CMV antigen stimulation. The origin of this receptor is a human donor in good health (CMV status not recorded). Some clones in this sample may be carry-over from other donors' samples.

CDR3: CASSSWERGSNQPQHF. CDR3 DNA: TGTGCCAGCAGTAGTTGGGAAAGGGGTAGCAATCAGCCCCAGCATTTT. The chain combines TRBV2 with TRBJ1-5, with D maybe TRBD1 (5 bases). Trimming removed 5 bases at V and 0 bases at J, with 14 bases between. The CDR3 loop spans 16 amino acids. The germline CDR1 and CDR2 sequences are SNHLY and FYNNEI.